This T cell receptor beta chain was captured in a study of cytomegalovirus exposure and HLA in healthy donors. This clone was counted only a few times. What it binds is unknown. A multiplex PCR was run with 60 Vbeta primers and 13 Jbeta primers. Here immunoSEQ multiplex PCR was the method, and the copy in TCRdb shows in-frame clones only, minus some. The data hold some 110,000 clones, with around 10% observed a single time. J was trimmed by 2 bases and V by 4 bases; bases with no gene match: 12. Per germline, CDR1 LGHNA and CDR2 YNFKEQ. This CDR3 contains 19 residues. Study results and caveats: In a later analysis, HLA-associated TCR beta chains were more clonally expanded than equally common others. In a later analysis, several top co-occurrence clusters appeared linked to parvovirus B19, influenza, CMV and Epstein-Barr virus. Productive rates of about 90% or about 30% were seen for most TCR beta V segments in an earlier analysis. The investigators catalogued under 200 TCR beta chains as cytomegalovirus-associated.

The chain employs TRBV4-2 and TRBJ2-7; 15 positions match TRBD2. This sequence originates from a man aged 35 to 55 in good health and CMV-seropositive. The specimen sequenced was PBMCs. In nucleotides, the CDR3 is TGTGCCAGCAGCCTAGACGATGCCGGGACTAGCGGGAGGACCTACGAGCAGTACTTC. Amino acid sequence: CASSLDDAGTSGRTYEQYF.